This TCR beta chain was sequenced in a study of blood T cell repertoires in COVID-19. Per the study methods: Counts of nucleated cells, estimated from reference gene primer amplification, were obtained. The assay was immunoSEQ multiplex PCR, and TCRdb's table has in-frame clones only and misses some. The D gene and trimming were derived from the DNA, and the V and J assignments and clone size from that table. The table has approximately 300,000 clones, roughly 90% seen once. This clonotype was obtained from a man aged 40-50 years with acute or convalescent COVID-19. The sample consisted of peripheral blood.

This CDR3 is CASSRTSGSTDTQYF. CDR3 DNA sequence: TGTGCCAGCTCTCGGACTAGCGGAAGCACAGATACGCAGTATTTT. The chain employs TRBV18 and TRBJ2-3, with 10 bases matching TRBD2. The V segment lost 6 bases and the J segment 0 bases; nucleotides outside the gene matches: 3. Germline assignment: CDR1 KGHSH and CDR2 LQKENI. This CDR3 is 15 amino acids long.